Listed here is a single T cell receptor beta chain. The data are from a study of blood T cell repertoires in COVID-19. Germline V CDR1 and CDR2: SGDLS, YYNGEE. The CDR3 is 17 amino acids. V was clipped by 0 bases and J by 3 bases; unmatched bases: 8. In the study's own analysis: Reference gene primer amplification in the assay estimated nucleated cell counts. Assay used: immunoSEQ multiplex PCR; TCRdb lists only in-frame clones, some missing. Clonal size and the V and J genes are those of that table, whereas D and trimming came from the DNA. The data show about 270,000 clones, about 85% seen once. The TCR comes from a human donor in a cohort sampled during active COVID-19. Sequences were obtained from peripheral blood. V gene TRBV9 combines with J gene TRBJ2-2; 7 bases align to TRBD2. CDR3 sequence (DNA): TGTGCCAGCAGCGTAGCCCCGGGGGGACCGTACACCGGGGAGCTGTTTTTT. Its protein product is CASSVAPGGPYTGELFF.